This T cell receptor beta chain was sequenced in a study of STAT3 mutations in large granular lymphocyte leukemia (dated by TCRdb to about 2019). Concerning the study at large: Canonical activating STAT3 mutations were detected in roughly half of the longitudinally sequenced T-LGLL patients. From an initial cohort of 207 LGL patients, more than 15 representative T-LGLL cases were picked for longitudinal TCRbeta and STAT3 sequencing. On average, sequencing was done at 3.5 to 4 time points per patient, with the number of samplings ranging from 2 to 8. As controls, the study also included longitudinal sequencing of a couple of patients with natural killer LGL leukemia. One or more immunosuppressive therapy regimens were given to more than half of T-LGLL patients, and hematologic response was seen in around 40% of the treated patients. Patients with T-cell large granular lymphocyte leukemia underwent serial deep sequencing of TCRbeta CDR3 and STAT3 to reconstruct clonal hierarchy and dynamics.

With regard to this clone: There is no known antigen for this receptor. No base-level quality is on record; no much larger clone is a single base apart.

CDR1 and CDR2 (SQVTM, ANQGSEA) derive from the germline V gene. Trimming accounts for 4 bases at V and 4 bases at J, while the number of junction bases matched to no gene is 2. Inclusive of the bounding cysteine and phenylalanine, the CDR3 is 12 residues long. Kept here is only the CDR3 DNA, which spans 36 bases and is read in frame from base 1. The paper's findings and limits, for the study overall: TCR clonotype switching after therapy was observed in 6 of 18 patients, and all newly emerging clones were found to be STAT3 wild type. Because codominant clonotypes persisted in some patients, a small but highly pathogenic clone may have been missed. The burden of the dominant TCR clone was higher than the STAT3 mutant burden in several patients, which suggests that the STAT3 mutation arose secondarily inside a clone that had already expanded. Because no samples were available when a clone first appeared, clonal expansion was inferred from samplings taken at other points. Variable intervals between samplings and differing treatment regimens complicated linking therapy response to changes in TCR clonal burden. All T-LGLL patients had at least one immunodominant TCRbeta clonotype, and roughly half had multiple immunodominant subclonotypes.

The same DNA, extracted from blood mononuclear cells, served for both TCR sequencing and STAT3 sequencing. TCRbeta libraries were sequenced on an Illumina MiSeq, and an average of about 40,000 productive templates per sample was obtained. TCRbeta CDR3 libraries were generated with the immunoSEQ assay using multiplex PCR amplification. In the source study's methods: Repertoire diversity was calculated as previously defined, and values close to 0 indicated extremely monoclonal samples. This immuneACCESS table, as held by TCRdb, lists in-frame sequences with V and J called but not all clones. Of the missing ones, under half trace to an unresolved V gene in checked studies; the others have no known cause. V, J and clone size are those of that table, while D and trimming were read from the DNA. Within this sample are 15,000 to 20,000 clones, with around 93% of them counted one time only. The ten largest clonotypes hold over 40% of the sample.

In this chain, TRBV29-1 is recombined with TRBJ1-2, with 8 bases in between that match TRBD1. Sequenced sample: peripheral blood mononuclear cells. This sequence was found in a man aged 55-75 years with T-cell large granular lymphocyte leukemia. Some clones in this sample may be carry-over from other donors' samples. The age is the age at diagnosis. CDR3 reads: CSVGGTGYGYTF. The DNA reads as follows: TGCAGCGTTGGTGGGACAGGCTATGGCTACACCTTC.